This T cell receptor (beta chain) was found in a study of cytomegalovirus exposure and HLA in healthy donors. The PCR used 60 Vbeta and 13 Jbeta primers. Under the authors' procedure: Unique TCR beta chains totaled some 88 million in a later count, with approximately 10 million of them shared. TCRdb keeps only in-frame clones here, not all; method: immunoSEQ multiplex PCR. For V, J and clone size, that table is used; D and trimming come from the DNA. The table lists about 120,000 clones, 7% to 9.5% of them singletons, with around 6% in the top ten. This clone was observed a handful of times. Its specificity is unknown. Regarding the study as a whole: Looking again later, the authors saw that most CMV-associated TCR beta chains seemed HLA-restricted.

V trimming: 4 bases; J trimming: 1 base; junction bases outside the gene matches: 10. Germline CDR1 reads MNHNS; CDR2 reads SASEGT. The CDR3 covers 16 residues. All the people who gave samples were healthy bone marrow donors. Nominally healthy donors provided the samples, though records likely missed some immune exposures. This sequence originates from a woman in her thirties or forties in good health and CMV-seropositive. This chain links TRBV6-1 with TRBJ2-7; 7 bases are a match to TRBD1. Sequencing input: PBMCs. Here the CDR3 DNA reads TGTGCCAGCAGTGGACAGGGCCACACAGGGTCCTACGAGCAGTACTTC. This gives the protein CASSGQGHTGSYEQYF.